This T cell receptor (beta chain) was captured by sequencing in a study of immune evolution from preneoplasia to lung adenocarcinoma. With regard to this clone: Germline and junction disagree at one end, which may indicate a read error. Within the sample, other DNA sequences also encode this same CDR3.

The CDR3 consists of 15 residues. Germline lookup yields CDR1 LGHNA and CDR2 YNFKEQ. Sequenced by immunoSEQ multiplex PCR; TCRdb stores in-frame clones only, minus some. The table has 4,000 to 6,000 clones, approximately 80% seen once. The sequenced sample consisted of FFPE adjacent normal lung tissue. The clonotype originates from a donor aged 70 or older with lung adenocarcinoma. This chain joins TRBV4-2 and TRBJ2-1, with D perhaps given as TRBD1 or TRBD2 (5 bases each). Here the CDR3 reads CASSQDGTQHNEQFF. DNA for the CDR3: TGTGCCAGTAGCCAAGATGGGACCCAACACAATGAGCAGTTCTTC.